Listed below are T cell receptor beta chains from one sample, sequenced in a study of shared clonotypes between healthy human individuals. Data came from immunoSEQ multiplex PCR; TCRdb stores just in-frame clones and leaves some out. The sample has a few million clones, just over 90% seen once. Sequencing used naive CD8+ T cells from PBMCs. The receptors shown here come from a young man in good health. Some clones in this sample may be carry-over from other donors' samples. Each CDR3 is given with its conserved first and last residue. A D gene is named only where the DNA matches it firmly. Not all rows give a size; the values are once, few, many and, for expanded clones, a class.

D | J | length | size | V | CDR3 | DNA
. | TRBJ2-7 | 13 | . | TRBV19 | CASSPYEGYEQYF | TGTGCCAGTAGTCCATACGAAGGGTACGAGCAGTACTTC
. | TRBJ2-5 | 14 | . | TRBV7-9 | CASSLSGNQETQYF | TGTGCCAGCAGCTTATCCGGAAACCAAGAGACCCAGTACTTC
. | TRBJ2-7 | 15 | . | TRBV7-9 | CASSLGSRLNYEQYF | TGTGCCAGCAGCTTAGGTAGCAGGTTGAACTACGAGCAGTACTTC
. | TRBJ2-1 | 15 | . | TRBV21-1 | CASSNRGLEYNEQFF | TGTGCCAGCAGCAATCGTGGACTAGAGTACAATGAGCAGTTCTTC
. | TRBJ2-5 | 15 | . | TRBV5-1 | CASSLGRGYQETQYF | TGCGCCAGCAGCTTGGGACGGGGGTACCAAGAGACCCAGTACTTC
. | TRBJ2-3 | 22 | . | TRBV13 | CASSLTPGRAPPGPPSTDTQYF | TGTGCCAGCAGCTTAACCCCAGGACGCGCGCCTCCAGGCCCCCCTAGCACAGATACGCAGTATTTT
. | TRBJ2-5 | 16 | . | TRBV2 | CASSEMLARYQETQYF | TGTGCCAGCAGTGAGATGCTAGCGCGGTACCAAGAGACCCAGTACTTC
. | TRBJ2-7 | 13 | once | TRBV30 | CATRLGNTYEQYF | TGTGCGACGAGACTGGGTAATACCTACGAGCAGTACTTC
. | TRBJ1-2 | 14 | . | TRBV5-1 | CASRAGGRDYGYTF | TGCGCCAGCAGGGCCGGGGGGCGAGACTATGGCTACACCTTC
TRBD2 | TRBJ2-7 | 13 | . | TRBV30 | CAWRSGGSYEQYF | TGTGCCTGGAGGTCGGGGGGCTCCTACGAGCAGTACTTC
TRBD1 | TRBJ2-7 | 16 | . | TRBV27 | CASSLSGRGLYIEQYF | TGTGCCAGCAGTTTATCCGGCAGGGGGCTCTACATCGAGCAGTACTTC
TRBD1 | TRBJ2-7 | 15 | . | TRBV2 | CASMRVQGGAYEQYF | TGTGCCAGCATGAGAGTACAGGGGGGAGCCTACGAGCAGTACTTC
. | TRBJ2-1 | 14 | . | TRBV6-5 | CATTPAYRNNEQFF | TGTGCCACCACCCCAGCCTATCGCAACAATGAGCAGTTCTTC
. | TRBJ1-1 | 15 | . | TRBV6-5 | CASSLHSGEVTEAFF | TGTGCCAGCAGCTTGCACTCGGGAGAGGTCACTGAAGCTTTCTTT
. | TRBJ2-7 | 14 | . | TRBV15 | CATSRDLRPYEQYF | TGTGCCACCAGCAGAGACCTGAGGCCCTACGAGCAGTACTTC
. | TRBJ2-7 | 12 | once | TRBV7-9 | CASSLEGLRLDF | TGTGCCAGCAGCTTAGAAGGTCTCCGGCTGGACTTC
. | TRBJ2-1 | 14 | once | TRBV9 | CASSARDSLVEQFF | TGTGCCAGCAGCGCCAGGGATTCCCTGGTGGAGCAGTTCTTC
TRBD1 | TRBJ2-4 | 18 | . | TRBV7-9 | CASSSPGQGALAKNIQYF | TGTGCCAGCAGCTCCCCGGGACAGGGCGCACTAGCCAAAAACATTCAGTACTTC